A single sample is the source of the 2 T cell receptor beta chains below, sequenced in a study of T cells in Graves' hyperthyroidism and ophthalmopathy. Amplification of TCR beta CDR3 regions used RNA as the template. The primer set for the first-round RT-PCR of the TCR CDR3 was HTBI. A single record per CDR3 protein comes from TCRdb applying MiXCR to the multiplex PCR reads. The sample includes roughly 570,000 distinct CDR3 sequences, about 43% of them seen just once. Sequenced input: peripheral blood or thyroid tissue (not recorded which). These receptors were collected from an adult woman with Graves' disease, either hyperthyroidism or ophthalmopathy (not recorded which).

This clonotype was seen at least ten times. The chain uses TRBV29-1 and TRBJ2-7; D possibly matches TRBD1 or TRBD2 (5 bases each). Trimming removed 3 bases from V and 2 bases from J, with 14 bases in between. The V gene's germline CDR1 is SQVTM and CDR2 ANQGSEA. The CDR3 has 14 residues. The CDR3 sequence is CSVEIGRGAYEQYF. The DNA for the CDR3 is TGCAGCGTTGAGATCGGTCGGGGCGCCTACGAGCAGTACTTC.

The chain combines TRBV9 with TRBJ1-1; D gene unclear. Trimming took off 3 bases at V and 1 base at J, with 10 bases between the two ends. Germline V CDR1 and CDR2: SGDLS, YYNGEE. This CDR3 spans 14 amino acids. The CDR3 region is CASSGRSGNTEAFF. The DNA of the CDR3 is TGTGCCAGCAGCGGTAGATCGGGGAACACTGAAGCTTTCTTT.